This T cell receptor (beta chain) was found in a study of CD8+ T cells in alopecia areata. This clone was seen a few times. Following RNA extraction, reverse transcription yielded cDNA that acted as the sequencing template. The repertoire was sequenced with immunoSEQ multiplex PCR; TCRdb's copy has only in-frame clones and lacks some. The table shows about 190,000 clones, with approximately 59% occurring only once. Germline assignment: CDR1 GTSNPN and CDR2 SVGIG (reference sequence). The CDR3 is made up of 12 amino acids. V was pared by 0 bases and J by 8 bases, with 10 bases between. The sequence was obtained from a human donor with alopecia areata. The material was CD4+ T cells sorted from blood, obtained at week 0. The V gene is TRBV30, the J gene TRBJ1-2; D ambiguous. DNA for the CDR3: TGTGCCTGGAGTGTAACCCGGCGAGGCTACACCTTC. Protein sequence: CAWSVTRRGYTF.